This T cell receptor beta chain came from a study of beta chain features in type 1 diabetes. This clone was seen only a few times. Distinct nucleotide sequences in the sample also encode this CDR3. The CDR3 sequence is 13 residues long. Trimming cost V 6 bases and J 4 bases; bases outside gene matches: 3. Looked up from germline, CDR1 is SGHTA and CDR2 is FQGNSA. Isolated RNA was reverse transcribed in full, so expressed TCRB transcripts were sequenced. Assay: immunoSEQ multiplex PCR; the TCRdb copy retains only in-frame clones and omits some. The sample lists about 320,000 clones, about 14% seen once, with 5.5% to 7.5% in the top ten.

The sequencing sample was made of central memory CD4+ T cells from blood. This TCR came from a man under 40 in good health. The V call is TRBV7-2, the J call TRBJ2-5; 9 nucleotides match TRBD1. The CDR3, as DNA: TGTGCCAGCAGTGCGGACAGGGGAGAGACCCAGTACTTC. It translates to CASSADRGETQYF.